This TCR beta chain originates from a study of cytomegalovirus exposure and HLA in healthy donors. As for the study in general: Among the approximately 380 donors who were genotyped, about 84% fell in the genetic ancestry cluster that is associated with self-reported Caucasian donors. Findings and caveats of the study: Most TCRs appeared rarely, but some public TCRs recurred in many donors.

Note on this clone: Its antigen remains unknown.

The PCR made use of 60 Vbeta and 13 Jbeta primers. Here immunoSEQ multiplex PCR was the method, and the copy in TCRdb shows in-frame clones only, minus some. The table has around 160,000 clones, 75% to 80% seen once. The clonotype originates from a woman in her thirties or forties in good health and CMV-seropositive. The sample was PBMCs.

This CDR3 is CAWGEDYTGELFF. The CDR3 nucleotides are TGTGCCTGGGGGGAGGACTACACCGGGGAGCTGTTTTTT. The chain uses TRBV30 and TRBJ2-2; a weak D match, TRBD2 (6 bases). This CDR3 region has 13 residues. The germline V gene encodes CDR1 GTSNPN and CDR2 SVGIG (reference sequence). V gave up 5 bases and J gave up 3 bases, with 10 bases separating them.